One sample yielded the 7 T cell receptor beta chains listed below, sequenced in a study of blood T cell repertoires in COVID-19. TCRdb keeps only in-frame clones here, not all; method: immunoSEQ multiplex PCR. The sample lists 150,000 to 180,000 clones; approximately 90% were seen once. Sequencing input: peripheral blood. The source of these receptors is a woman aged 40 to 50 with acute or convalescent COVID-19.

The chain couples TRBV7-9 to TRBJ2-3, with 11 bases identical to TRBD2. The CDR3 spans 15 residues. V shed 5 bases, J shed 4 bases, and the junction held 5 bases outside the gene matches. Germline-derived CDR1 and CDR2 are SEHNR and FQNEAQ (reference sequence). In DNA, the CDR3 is TGTGCCAGCAGCCCCGGGACTAGCGGTTCAGATACGCAGTATTTT. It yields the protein CASSPGTSGSDTQYF.

The DNA of the CDR3 is TGTGCCAGCAGTGAAAGACTAGCGCGCGATGAGCAGTTCTTC. Translated: CASSERLARDEQFF. The chain has TRBV2 and TRBJ2-1; 8 bases fit TRBD2. This CDR3 comprises 14 residues. The J segment lost 8 bases and the V segment lost 2 bases, leaving 5 bases of the junction unmatched. Germline CDR1 SNHLY, CDR2 FYNNEI.

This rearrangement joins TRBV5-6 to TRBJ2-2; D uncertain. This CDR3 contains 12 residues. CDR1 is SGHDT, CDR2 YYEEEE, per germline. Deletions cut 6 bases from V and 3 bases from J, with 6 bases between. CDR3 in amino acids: CASNSYTGELFF. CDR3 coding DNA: TGTGCCAGCAACAGCTACACCGGGGAGCTGTTTTTT.

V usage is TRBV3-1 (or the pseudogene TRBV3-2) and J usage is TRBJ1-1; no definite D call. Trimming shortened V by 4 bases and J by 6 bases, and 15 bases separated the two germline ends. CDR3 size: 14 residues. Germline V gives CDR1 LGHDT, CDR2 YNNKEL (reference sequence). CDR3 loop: CASSPRVPRAEAFF. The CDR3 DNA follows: TGTGCCAGCAGCCCCCGGGTGCCCCGCGCTGAAGCTTTCTTT.

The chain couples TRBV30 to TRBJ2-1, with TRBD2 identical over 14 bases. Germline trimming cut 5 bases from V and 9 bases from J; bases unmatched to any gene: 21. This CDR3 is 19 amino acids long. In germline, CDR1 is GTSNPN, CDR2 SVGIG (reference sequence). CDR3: CAWSFRDTGTSGSRSEQFF. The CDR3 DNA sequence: TGTGCCTGGTCCTTCCGGGACACTGGGACTAGCGGGAGTCGGAGTGAGCAGTTCTTC.

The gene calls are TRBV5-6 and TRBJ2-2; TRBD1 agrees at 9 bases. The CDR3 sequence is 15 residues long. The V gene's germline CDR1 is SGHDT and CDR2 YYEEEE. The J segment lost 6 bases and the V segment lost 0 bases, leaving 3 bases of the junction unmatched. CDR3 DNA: TGTGCCAGCAGCTTGGGGGACAGGGTTCCCGGGGAGCTGTTTTTT. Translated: CASSLGDRVPGELFF.

CDR3 sequence (DNA): TGTGCCTGGAGTCCCGCGGGGGAGACCCAGTACTTC. This gives the protein CAWSPAGETQYF. The V gene is TRBV30, the J gene TRBJ2-5, with D possibly TRBD2 on 6 matching bases. Deletions cut 2 bases from V and 5 bases from J, with 9 bases between. Germline V lookup: CDR1 GTSNPN, CDR2 SVGIG (reference sequence). The CDR3 contains 12 residues.